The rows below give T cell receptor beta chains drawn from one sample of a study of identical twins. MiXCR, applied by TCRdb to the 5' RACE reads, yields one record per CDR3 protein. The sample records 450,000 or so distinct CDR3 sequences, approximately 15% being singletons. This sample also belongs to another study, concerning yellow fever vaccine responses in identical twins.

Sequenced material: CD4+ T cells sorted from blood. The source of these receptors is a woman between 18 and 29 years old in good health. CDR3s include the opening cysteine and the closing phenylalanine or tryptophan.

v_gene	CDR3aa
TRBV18	CASSLDRGYNEQFF
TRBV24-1	CATSDPQGKGANVLTF
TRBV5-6	CASSSSRGDTQYF
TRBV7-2	CASSTGGLAIRNEQFF
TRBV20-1	CSASGQSNEQFF
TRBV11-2	CASSSRLAGPSDTQYF
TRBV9	CASSAGLAGATYGYEQYF
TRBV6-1	CASTPTAGWSGYTF
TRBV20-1	CSARGLDLADTQYF
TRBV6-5	CASSYLGGEGNTEAFF
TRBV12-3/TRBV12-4	CASSIQGYSGNTIYF
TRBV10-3	CAISGGAGQPQHF
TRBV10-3	CAISESVGAQTQYF
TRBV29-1	CSVGQGNTGELFF
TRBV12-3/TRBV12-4	CASRDSMGNQPQHF
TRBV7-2	CASSPVGSTGNTIYF
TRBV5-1	CASRGGETVFF